The 8 T cell receptor beta chains given below trace back to one sample, sequenced in a study of cytomegalovirus exposure and HLA in healthy donors. Primers for the PCR totalled 60 Vbeta and 13 Jbeta. The assay was immunoSEQ multiplex PCR, and TCRdb's table has in-frame clones only and misses some. The sample yields approximately 97,000 clones, around three quarters seen once. Specimen: PBMCs. These receptors were obtained from a male donor in good health and CMV-seropositive.

The rearrangement links TRBV10-1 to TRBJ1-1, with D unclear. The V end was cut by 0 bases, the J end by 7 bases, with 9 bases between. The CDR3 is 13 amino acids. Per the germline V gene, CDR1 is WNHNN and CDR2 is SYGVQD (reference sequence). The CDR3 loop is CASSESARGEAFF. The CDR3 region has the DNA TGCGCCAGCAGTGAGTCGGCCCGGGGTGAAGCTTTCTTT.

V gene TRBV9 combines with J gene TRBJ1-1, with D unresolved. Germline lookup yields CDR1 SGDLS and CDR2 YYNGEE. This CDR3 comprises 13 residues. Between the trimmed V and J ends, which lost 1 base and 0 bases, there was a span of 4 bases. This CDR3 reads CASSVYMNTEAFF. The CDR3 DNA reads as TGTGCCAGCAGCGTATATATGAACACTGAAGCTTTCTTT. Looking up the rest from reference TRBV9 and TRBJ1-1 gives the full variable domain: DSGVTQTPKHLITATGQRVTLRCSPRSGDLSVYWYQQSLDQGLQFLIQYYNGEERAKGNILERFSAQQFPDLHSELNLSSLELGDSALYFCASSVYMNTEAFFGQGTRLTVV.

As DNA, the CDR3 is TGCGCCAGCAGCTTGGCAAGCGGGGGATCCGGGGAGCTGTTTTTT. Encoded protein: CASSLASGGSGELFF. This chain connects TRBV5-1 to TRBJ2-2; 8 positions agree with TRBD2. This CDR3 is built from 15 residues. The V and J ends lost 0 bases and 6 bases, in that order; junction bases with no gene match: 4. Germline CDR1 reads SGHRS; CDR2 reads YFSETQ.

The genes are TRBV4-1 and TRBJ2-7; tentatively, D is TRBD2 (6 bases). From germline, CDR1 is MGHRA and CDR2 YSYEKL. Trimming removed 2 bases at V and 7 bases at J, with 27 bases between. The CDR3 length is 18 residues. CDR3 DNA sequence: TGCGCCAGCAGCCAAACGGGCGGGGCCGGCCTCGGTACTGGGGAGCAGTACTTC. Translated, it gives CASSQTGGAGLGTGEQYF.

V is TRBV9 and J is TRBJ2-1; D perhaps matches TRBD1 (5 bases). This CDR3 contains 14 residues. V dropped 0 bases and J dropped 5 bases, with 9 bases sitting between them. CDR1 is SGDLS, CDR2 YYNGEE, per germline. The DNA for the CDR3 is TGTGCCAGCAGCGTAGACAGGTCTGACAATGAGCAGTTCTTC. The encoded protein is CASSVDRSDNEQFF.

This chain connects TRBV7-3 to TRBJ1-3; TRBD1 might be the D (5 bases). V lost 0 bases and J lost 7, with 16 bases in between. The CDR3 totals 16 residues. CDR1 SGHTA and CDR2 FQGTGA come from the germline V gene. CDR3 in DNA: TGTGCCAGCAGCTTAACGTCGGGGGGGACTTTGAACACCATATATTTT. Encoded protein: CASSLTSGGTLNTIYF.

In its sample, this clone was seen a few times. The rearrangement uses TRBV27 and TRBJ2-1, with TRBD2 matching 8 bases. Looked up from germline, CDR1 is MNHEY and CDR2 is SMNVEV (reference sequence). The CDR3 has 15 amino acids. Germline trimming cut 6 bases from V and 6 bases from J; bases unmatched to any gene: 10. The CDR3 bases are TGTGCCAGCAGAGTTCGGGGGGGCCGTGGCAATGAGCAGTTCTTC. Protein product: CASRVRGGRGNEQFF.

The chain employs TRBV7-2 and TRBJ2-7, with 8 positions matching TRBD2. Losses at the gene ends were 1 base for V and 2 bases for J; bases not matched to a gene: 4. The germline gives CDR1 SGHTA, CDR2 FQGNSA. The CDR3 sequence is 15 residues long. CDR3 protein: CASSLVGLGTYEQYF. The DNA of the CDR3 is TGTGCCAGCAGCTTAGTGGGACTAGGTACCTACGAGCAGTACTTC.